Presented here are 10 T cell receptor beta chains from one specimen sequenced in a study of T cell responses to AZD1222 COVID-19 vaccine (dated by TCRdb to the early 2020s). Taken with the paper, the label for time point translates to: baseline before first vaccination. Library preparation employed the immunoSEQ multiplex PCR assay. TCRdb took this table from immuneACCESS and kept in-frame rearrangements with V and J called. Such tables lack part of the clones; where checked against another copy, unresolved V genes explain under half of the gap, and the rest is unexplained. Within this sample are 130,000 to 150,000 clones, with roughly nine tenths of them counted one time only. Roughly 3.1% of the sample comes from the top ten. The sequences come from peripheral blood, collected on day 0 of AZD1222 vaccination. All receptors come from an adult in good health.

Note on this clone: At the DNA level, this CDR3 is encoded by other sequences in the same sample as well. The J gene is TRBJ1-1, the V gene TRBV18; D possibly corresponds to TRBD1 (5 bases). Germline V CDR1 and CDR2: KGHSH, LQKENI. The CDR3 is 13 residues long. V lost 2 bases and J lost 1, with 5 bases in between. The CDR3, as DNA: TGTGCCAGCTCACCAGGGGGGAACACTGAAGCTTTCTTT. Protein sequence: CASSPGGNTEAFF.

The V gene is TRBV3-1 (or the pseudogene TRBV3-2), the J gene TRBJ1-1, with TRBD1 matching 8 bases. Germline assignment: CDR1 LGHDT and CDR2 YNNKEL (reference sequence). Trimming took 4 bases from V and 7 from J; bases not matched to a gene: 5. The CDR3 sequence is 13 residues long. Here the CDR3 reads CASSPGQGGEAFF. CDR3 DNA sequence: TGTGCCAGCAGCCCAGGACAGGGCGGTGAAGCTTTCTTT.

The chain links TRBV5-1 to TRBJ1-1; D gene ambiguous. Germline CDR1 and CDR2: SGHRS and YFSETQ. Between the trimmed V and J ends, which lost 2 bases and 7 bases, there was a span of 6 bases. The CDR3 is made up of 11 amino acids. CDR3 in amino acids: CASSFGSEAFF. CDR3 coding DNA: TGCGCCAGCAGCTTCGGAAGTGAAGCTTTCTTT.

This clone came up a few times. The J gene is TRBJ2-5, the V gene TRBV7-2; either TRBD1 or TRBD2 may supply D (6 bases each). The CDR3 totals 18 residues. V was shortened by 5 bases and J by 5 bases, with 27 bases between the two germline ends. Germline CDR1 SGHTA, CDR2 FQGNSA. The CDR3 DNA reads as TGTGCCAGCAGCCTCAGAGTTACAGGGCTTGGGAGGAGGGAGACCCAGTACTTC. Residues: CASSLRVTGLGRRETQYF.

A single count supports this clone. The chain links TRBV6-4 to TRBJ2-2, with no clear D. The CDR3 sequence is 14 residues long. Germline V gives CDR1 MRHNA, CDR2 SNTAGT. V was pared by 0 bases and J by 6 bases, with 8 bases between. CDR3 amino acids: CASSDSGDSGELFF. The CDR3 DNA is TGTGCCAGCAGTGACTCGGGTGACTCCGGGGAGCTGTTTTTT.

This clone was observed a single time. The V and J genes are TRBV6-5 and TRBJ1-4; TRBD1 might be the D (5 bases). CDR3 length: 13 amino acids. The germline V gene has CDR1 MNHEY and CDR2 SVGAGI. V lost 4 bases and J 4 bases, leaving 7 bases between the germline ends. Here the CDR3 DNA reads TGTGCCAGCAGTTGGGGCCTTAATGAAAAACTGTTTTTT. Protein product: CASSWGLNEKLFF.

The CDR3 nucleotides are TGTGCCAGCAGTGCACGAGACAGGCCCGGAGCTGAAGCTTTCTTT. Its translation is CASSARDRPGAEAFF. The chain couples TRBV25-1 to TRBJ1-1; TRBD1 might be the D (6 bases). Germline V gene lookup returns CDR1 MGHDK and CDR2 SYGVNS. V shed 4 bases and J shed 6 bases, with 18 bases lying between them. The CDR3 contains 15 residues.

CDR3 nucleotide sequence: TGTGCCAGCAGCCCCGACACCGGGGAGCTGTTTTTT. Amino acid sequence: CASSPDTGELFF. The chain is built from TRBV12-3 or TRBV12-4 and TRBJ2-2; no definite D call. V lost 6 bases and J 3 bases, leaving 5 bases between the germline ends. The CDR3 runs 12 residues.

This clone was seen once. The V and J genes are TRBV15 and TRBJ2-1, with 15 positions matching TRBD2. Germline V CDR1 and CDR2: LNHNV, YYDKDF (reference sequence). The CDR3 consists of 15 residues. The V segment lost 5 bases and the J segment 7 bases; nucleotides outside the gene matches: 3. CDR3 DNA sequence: TGTGCCACCAGCGGACTAGCGGGGGGGCCTAATGAGCAGTTCTTC. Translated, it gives CATSGLAGGPNEQFF. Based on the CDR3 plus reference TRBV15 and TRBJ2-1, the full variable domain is DAMVIQNPRYQVTQFGKPVTLSCSQTLNHNVMYWYQQKSSQAPKLLFHYYDKDFNNEADTPDNFQSRRPNTSFCFLDIRSPGLGDTAMYLCATSGLAGGPNEQFFGPGTRLTVL.

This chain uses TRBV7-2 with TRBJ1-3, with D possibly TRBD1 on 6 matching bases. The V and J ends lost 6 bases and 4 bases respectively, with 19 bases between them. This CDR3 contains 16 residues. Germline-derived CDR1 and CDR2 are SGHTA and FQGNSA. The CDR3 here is CASRIRGGAAGNTIYF. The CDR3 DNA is TGTGCCAGCAGAATCCGAGGGGGGGCGGCAGGAAACACCATATATTTT.